A single sample is the source of the 23 T cell receptor beta chains below, sequenced in a study of cytomegalovirus exposure and HLA in healthy donors (dated by TCRdb to 2016 to 2017). The library was built by means of the immunoSEQ multiplex PCR assay. For the multiplex PCR, a mixture combining 60 forward primers for TCR Vbeta segments and 13 reverse primers for TCR Jbeta segments was used. TCRdb limited this immuneACCESS table to in-frame rearrangements with V and J called. A share of clones is missing; checked studies link under half to unresolved V genes, and the rest is unexplained. The sample table shows some 120,000 clones, and 79% are seen once. 3.5% to 4.5% of the sample belongs to the ten largest clones. Sequencing was performed on PBMCs. These receptors all stem from a man aged 25-45 years in good health and CMV-seropositive.

A few counts support this clone. V and J are TRBV11-3 and TRBJ1-1; D is unclear. The length of the CDR3 is 11 residues. V lost 5 bases, J lost 5 bases, and 6 bases lay in between. The germline CDR1 and CDR2 sequences are SGHNT and YENEEA. The DNA for the CDR3 is TGTGCCAGCAGCCGCGGGACTGAAGCTTTCTTT. Translation gives CASSRGTEAFF.

This clone showed up just a few times. This rearrangement joins TRBV5-1 to TRBJ2-5; 7 nucleotides line up with TRBD2. The CDR3 is 15 amino acids. Germline V gene sequence: CDR1 SGHRS, CDR2 YFSETQ. J lost 1 base, V lost 1 base, and 4 bases had no gene match. CDR3 protein: CASSLNTGGQETQYF. In nucleotides, the CDR3 is TGCGCCAGCAGCTTGAATACGGGGGGCCAAGAGACCCAGTACTTC.

The V call is TRBV7-9, the J call TRBJ1-4; no clear D. This CDR3 comprises 14 residues. The V and J ends lost 1 base and 8 bases respectively, with 11 bases between them. Germline V gene data show CDR1 as SEHNR and CDR2 as FQNEAQ (reference sequence). CDR3 coding DNA: TGTGCCAGCAGCTTAGTCGGAGCGGGGGAAAAACTGTTTTTT. Translation: CASSLVGAGEKLFF.

The chain joins TRBV2 to TRBJ1-2; 8 bases map to TRBD1. CDR3 length equals 18 residues. Germline CDR1 reads SNHLY; CDR2 reads FYNNEI. Trimming removed 7 bases from V and 2 bases from J; junction bases left unmatched: 18. CDR3 sequence: CASTREGTGPGPNYGYTF. DNA of the CDR3: TGTGCCAGCACCCGAGAGGGGACAGGCCCAGGCCCCAACTATGGCTACACCTTC.

This chain connects TRBV2 to TRBJ1-6; TRBD1 matches at 7 bases. The germline CDR1 and CDR2 sequences are SNHLY and FYNNEI. The CDR3 consists of 14 residues. The ends lost 6 bases at V and 7 bases at J; junction bases unmatched: 6. CDR3 DNA sequence: TGTGCCAGCAGGTCCGGCAGGGGGAATTCACCCCTCCACTTT. Translating gives CASRSGRGNSPLHF.

The sample holds a few counts of this clone. J is TRBJ2-7 and V is TRBV7-8, with D possibly TRBD2 on 5 matching bases. The CDR3 has 15 residues. With 1 base removed from V and 0 bases from J, the gap between germline ends came to 10 bases. Per the germline V gene, CDR1 is SGHVS and CDR2 is FQNEAQ. CDR3 nucleotide sequence: TGTGCCAGCAGCTTAGATCCGGGGAGCTCCTACGAGCAGTACTTC. It encodes CASSLDPGSSYEQYF.

The chain employs TRBV9 and TRBJ2-3, with TRBD2 matching over 8 bases. The J segment lost 8 bases and the V segment lost 4 bases, leaving 12 bases of the junction unmatched. CDR3 size: 15 residues. CDR1 SGDLS and CDR2 YYNGEE come from the germline V gene. This CDR3 is CASSPYGGAFGTQYF. The CDR3 DNA reads as TGTGCCAGCAGCCCATACGGGGGGGCTTTTGGTACGCAGTATTTT.

As regards this clone: A junction boundary mismatches the germline segment, possibly from a read error. The rearrangement uses TRBV7-9 and TRBJ1-1; 7 bases are shared with TRBD1. The CDR3 covers 16 residues. From germline, CDR1 is SEHNR and CDR2 FQNEAQ (reference sequence). The CDR3 DNA is TGTTCCAGCAGCTTAACGGTGACAGGGCTGAACACTGAAGCTTTCTTT. This codes for CSSSLTVTGLNTEAFF.

This clone was recorded a few times. The CDR3 reads CAWSYHRYEQYF. The CDR3 bases are TGTGCCTGGAGTTACCACCGGTACGAGCAGTACTTC. The chain is built from TRBV30 and TRBJ2-7; the D is unclear. The CDR3 length is 12 residues. Germline assignment: CDR1 GTSNPN and CDR2 SVGIG (reference sequence). V was trimmed by 2 bases and J by 4 bases, leaving 9 bases between them.

The chain recombines TRBV23-1 with TRBJ2-1, with 10 nucleotides matching TRBD1. TRBV23-1 is filed as an ORF, its function uncertain. The V segment lost 7 bases and the J segment 6 bases; nucleotides outside the gene matches: 9. The CDR3 runs 15 residues. The CDR3: CASTAIRDRGNEQFF. The CDR3 nucleotides are TGCGCCAGCACCGCGATTAGGGACAGGGGCAATGAGCAGTTCTTC.

V gene TRBV10-2 combines with J gene TRBJ2-7, with 7 bases fitting TRBD1. This CDR3 contains 14 residues. The V gene end was trimmed by 3 bases and the J gene end by 4 bases; junction bases not matched to a gene: 6. Germline lookup yields CDR1 WSHSY and CDR2 SAAADI. The CDR3 region has the DNA TGCGCCAGCAGTGATAACAGGGGAATTTACGAGCAGTACTTC. It specifies CASSDNRGIYEQYF.

The CDR3 region is CASSLGLAVQETQYF. The CDR3, as DNA: TGCGCCAGCAGCTTGGGACTAGCGGTGCAAGAGACCCAGTACTTC. The V gene is TRBV5-1, the J gene TRBJ2-5; TRBD2 matches 9 bases. The germline V gene has CDR1 SGHRS and CDR2 YFSETQ. V lost 0 bases to trimming and J lost 2 bases; unmatched junction nucleotides: 2. The CDR3 spans 15 residues.

This clone was seen once. The chain links TRBV19 to TRBJ1-5, with 8 positions matching TRBD1. CDR1 and CDR2 (germline): LNHDA, SQIVND (reference sequence). V was clipped by 7 bases and J by 6 bases; unmatched bases: 14. The CDR3 has 16 residues. The DNA of the CDR3 is TGTGCCAGTAAAGAAGATCCGACAGGGGCCCTTCAGCCCCAGCATTTT. Translating it yields CASKEDPTGALQPQHF.

The chain couples TRBV2 to TRBJ2-5; 10 bases align to TRBD2. Germline V gene sequence: CDR1 SNHLY, CDR2 FYNNEI. This CDR3 contains 16 residues. V was pared by 6 bases and J by 5 bases, with 12 bases of the junction left unmatched. In nucleotides, the CDR3 is TGTGCCAGCAGCCTAACCCCCAGCGGGGGGGCGGAGACCCAGTACTTC. This sequence encodes CASSLTPSGGAETQYF.

This clone occurred once. The gene calls are TRBV12-2 and TRBJ2-7; TRBD2, the D gene given by the table, was not confirmed from the DNA. TRBV12-2 constitutes a pseudogene. The CDR3 has 16 amino acids. CDR3 coding DNA: TGTGCAAGTCGCTCAAGAATAGTCCGGGTCCCCTACGAGCAGTACTTC. Residues: CASRSRIVRVPYEQYF.

The V gene is TRBV19, the J gene TRBJ1-4, with D maybe TRBD1 (5 bases). From germline, CDR1 is LNHDA and CDR2 SQIVND (reference sequence). Between the trimmed V and J ends, which lost 2 bases and 4 bases, there was a span of 20 bases. The CDR3 extends over 18 amino acids. In DNA form, the CDR3 reads TGTGCCAGTAGTATATTCCCCCTATTGGGGGGGATTAATGAAAAACTGTTTTTT. As protein: CASSIFPLLGGINEKLFF.

This clone has just a few counts. The rearrangement uses TRBV5-1 and TRBJ1-2, with 7 bases aligning to TRBD1. Trimming at V came to 5 bases and at J to 4 bases, leaving 8 bases not matched to a gene. The CDR3 contains 14 residues. In germline, CDR1 is SGHRS, CDR2 YFSETQ. The CDR3 protein is CASSGGTGVYGYTF. The CDR3 coding sequence is TGCGCCAGCAGTGGGGGAACAGGGGTCTATGGCTACACCTTC.

This clone was recorded only once. This sequence joins TRBV11-2 and TRBJ2-2; possibly TRBD2 for D (5 bases). Germline V gene lookup returns CDR1 SGHAT and CDR2 FQNNGV. Trimming stripped 11 bases from V and 2 bases from J, with 18 bases between. CDR3 length equals 15 residues. The CDR3 here is CAGRGSRPNTGELFF. The CDR3 nucleotides are TGTGCCGGCCGTGGGAGCAGGCCCAACACCGGGGAGCTGTTTTTT.

The genes are TRBV7-2 and TRBJ2-1; D ambiguous. CDR1 is SGHTA, CDR2 FQGNSA, per germline. The V and J ends lost 3 bases and 6 bases respectively, with 9 bases between them. CDR3 length equals 13 residues. The CDR3 protein is CASSFERRNEQFF. The DNA of the CDR3 is TGTGCCAGCAGCTTTGAGAGGCGCAATGAGCAGTTCTTC.

The genes are TRBV7-9 and TRBJ1-4; possibly TRBD1 for D (6 bases). V lost 4 bases and J 7 bases, leaving 16 bases between the germline ends. Per the germline V gene, CDR1 is SEHNR and CDR2 is FQNEAQ (reference sequence). The CDR3 extends over 15 amino acids. The CDR3 reads CASSYMQGQSEKLFF. The DNA of the CDR3 is TGTGCCAGCAGCTACATGCAAGGACAGAGTGAAAAACTGTTTTTT.

The gene calls are TRBV7-2 and TRBJ1-6, with 7 bases identical to TRBD1. The germline V gene has CDR1 SGHTA and CDR2 FQGNSA. The CDR3 runs 14 residues. V shed 5 bases, J shed 11 bases, and the junction held 9 bases outside the gene matches. As DNA, the CDR3 is TGTGCCAGCAGCCTGAACAGGGGCCGGCCACCCCTCCACTTT. Protein sequence: CASSLNRGRPPLHF.

The rearrangement joins TRBV7-9 to TRBJ1-5, with a weak D call TRBD1 (6 bases). The CDR3 totals 15 residues. CDR1 SEHNR and CDR2 FQNEAQ come from the germline V gene (reference sequence). V was shortened by 4 bases and J by 2 bases, with 12 bases between the two germline ends. The CDR3: CASSSTRGGNQPQHF. CDR3 in DNA: TGTGCCAGCAGCTCCACCAGGGGAGGCAATCAGCCCCAGCATTTT.

The rearrangement links TRBV27 to TRBJ2-1, with D possibly TRBD1 on 5 matching bases. CDR3 size: 15 residues. CDR1 MNHEY and CDR2 SMNVEV come from the germline V gene (reference sequence). V was trimmed by 6 bases and J by 0 bases, leaving 12 bases between them. The CDR3 protein is CASSYRPSSYNEQFF. CDR3 nucleotide sequence: TGTGCCAGCAGCTACAGGCCGAGCTCCTACAATGAGCAGTTCTTC.